A selection of T cell receptor beta chains follows, all from one sample in a study of T-cell memory formation after mild COVID-19. MiXCR was run by TCRdb on the 5' RACE reads, yielding one entry per CDR3 protein. The repertoire consists of roughly 600,000 distinct CDR3 sequences, with roughly 18% occurring once and the leading ten covering about 12%. The sequencing input was PBMCs or a T cell subset sorted from them (not recorded which). All receptors derive from an adult woman who had mild COVID-19 (a few samples of this study predate the infection). Cell type and time point are not known. The CDR3 runs from the conserved cysteine through the conserved F or W.

V gene,J gene,CDR3 protein
TRBV7-8,TRBJ2-3,CASSRWLAATDTQYF
TRBV12-3/TRBV12-4,TRBJ2-3,CASSWGRVSTDTQYF
TRBV5-1,TRBJ2-1,CASIPFLREFDEQFF
TRBV15,TRBJ2-5,CATSRSDLPPDGRQTQYF
TRBV19,TRBJ2-7,CASSIASGNYEQYF
TRBV6-5,TRBJ2-7,CASSQIPGQGSYEQYF
TRBV6-1,TRBJ1-6,CASSEGGYNSPLHF
TRBV7-9,TRBJ2-1,CASSLAGTGGYEQFF
TRBV5-6,TRBJ2-1,CASSFLAGGRYNEQFF
TRBV12-3/TRBV12-4,TRBJ2-2,CASSFEIGAAGELFF
TRBV20-1,TRBJ2-3,CSARDSRSTDTQYF
TRBV7-3,TRBJ2-1,CASSLMGQGQFF
TRBV6-5,TRBJ2-3,CASSYSAGGITDTQYF
TRBV12-3/TRBV12-4,TRBJ1-1,CASRPQGVSNTEAFF
TRBV11-1,TRBJ1-1,CASSLNADTTNLNTEAFF
TRBV29-1,TRBJ2-3,CSVDPPGTSGFTDTQYF
TRBV20-1,TRBJ1-1,CSARENVWDTEAFF
TRBV29-1,TRBJ2-7,CSASGTSYEQYF
TRBV5-1,TRBJ2-4,CASSLAGPNRGTKNIQYF
TRBV7-9,TRBJ2-1,CASSFLLPGQLNNEQFF
TRBV11-2,TRBJ1-1,CASSLGSANTEAFF
TRBV30,TRBJ1-2,CAWSRQNYGYTF
TRBV4-2,TRBJ1-2,CATTQAPDLRPGWNYGYTF
TRBV5-1,TRBJ2-3,CASSTAGLAGGDASTDTQYF
TRBV20-1,TRBJ2-3,CSAPRRGSTDTQYF
TRBV29-1,TRBJ2-7,CSVEMDSSYEQYF
TRBV15,TRBJ2-7,CATSRGETDYEQYF
TRBV30,TRBJ2-7,CASEQGAGYEQYF
TRBV27,TRBJ2-1,CASKRENEQFF
TRBV6-1,TRBJ2-1,CASRSSSYNEQFF
TRBV24-1,TRBJ2-1,CATSGGTSEGNEQFF
TRBV29-1,TRBJ1-3,CSVLGPPRGNTIYF
TRBV5-1,TRBJ1-4,CASSLDATNEKLFF
TRBV7-6,TRBJ1-4,CASSSRPGDEKLFF
TRBV29-1,TRBJ1-4,CSVEGGDGLFF
TRBV12-5,TRBJ2-3,CASGLGLALTDTQYF
TRBV5-6,TRBJ1-5,CASSLARVYNQPQHF
TRBV15,TRBJ1-2,CATSRGDGANYGYTF
TRBV12-3/TRBV12-4,TRBJ1-1,CASSFHPTGGNTEAFF
TRBV12-3/TRBV12-4,TRBJ2-5,CASSFGQGVVDRTQYF
TRBV7-9,TRBJ1-4,CASSVPGQVAEKLFF
TRBV12-3/TRBV12-4,TRBJ1-1,CASSYGMVVTNTEAFF
TRBV7-8,TRBJ2-1,CASSPEGDNGQFF
TRBV5-1,TRBJ2-5,CASSLVAGLSQYF
TRBV7-4,TRBJ2-7,CASSLVGNTSYEQYF
TRBV7-2,TRBJ1-4,CASSLYREDEKLFF
TRBV10-3,TRBJ1-2,CAISEETGGLDGYTF
TRBV20-1,TRBJ2-7,CTLPSGRRHEQYF